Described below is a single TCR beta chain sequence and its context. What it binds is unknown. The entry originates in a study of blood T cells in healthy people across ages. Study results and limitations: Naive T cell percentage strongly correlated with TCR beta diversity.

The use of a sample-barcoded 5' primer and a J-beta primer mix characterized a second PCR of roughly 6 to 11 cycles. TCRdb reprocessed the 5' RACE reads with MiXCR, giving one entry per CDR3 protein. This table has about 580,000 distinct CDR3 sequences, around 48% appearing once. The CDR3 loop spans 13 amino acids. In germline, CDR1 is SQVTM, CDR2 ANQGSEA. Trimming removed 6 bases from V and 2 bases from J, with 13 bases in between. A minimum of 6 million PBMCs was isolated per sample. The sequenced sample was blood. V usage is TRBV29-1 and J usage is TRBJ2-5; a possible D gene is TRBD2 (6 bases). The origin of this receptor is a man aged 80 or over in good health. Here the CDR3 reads CSVAAGLQETQYF. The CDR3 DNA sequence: TGCAGCGTGGCGGCGGGACTTCAAGAGACCCAGTACTTC.